This passage covers 18 T cell receptor beta chains from one sample sequenced in a study of blood T cell repertoires in COVID-19. Clones were read by immunoSEQ multiplex PCR, and TCRdb kept only the in-frame ones, dropping some. The data contain under 95,000 clones, about 82% of them seen just once; the ten biggest clones take up 8.5% to 10%. The sequenced sample consisted of peripheral blood. All receptors derive from a man aged 45-60 years with COVID-19, enrolled during active disease.

The count of this clone is one. Here the CDR3 reads CASSVADRGGGTEAFF. The CDR3 coding sequence is TGTGCCAGCAGCGTAGCAGACAGGGGTGGGGGCACTGAAGCTTTCTTT. V usage is TRBV9 and J usage is TRBJ1-1; 8 bases fit TRBD1. Germline-derived CDR1 and CDR2 are SGDLS and YYNGEE. This CDR3 is 16 amino acids long. V trimming: 0 bases; J trimming: 4 bases; junction bases outside the gene matches: 8.

The chain employs TRBV7-9 and TRBJ1-4; no clear D gene. There are 15 residues in the CDR3. Germline-derived CDR1 and CDR2 are SEHNR and FQNEAQ (reference sequence). V was trimmed by 1 base and J by 8 bases, leaving 14 bases between them. In DNA, the CDR3 is TGTGCCAGCAGCTTAGACAGCCGGGAAGGAGAAAAACTGTTTTTT. Translating it yields CASSLDSREGEKLFF.

The chain recombines TRBV27 with TRBJ1-1; D is possibly TRBD1 (5 bases). Germline loops: CDR1 MNHEY, CDR2 SMNVEV (reference sequence). The CDR3 length is 16 residues. The V and J ends lost 5 bases and 5 bases respectively, with 21 bases between them. In DNA, the CDR3 is TGTGCCAGCAGTCCAGGGACCTCAGGGAGGGCAACTGAAGCTTTCTTT. Its translation is CASSPGTSGRATEAFF.

V gene TRBV7-2 combines with J gene TRBJ2-2; no clear D. CDR1 and CDR2 from the germline V gene are SGHTA and FQGNSA. Trimming pared 2 bases from V and 2 bases from J, leaving 6 bases between. The CDR3 runs 14 residues. The CDR3, as DNA: TGTGCCAGCAGCTTAAACAGTAACACCGGGGAGCTGTTTTTT. Protein sequence: CASSLNSNTGELFF.

The chain joins TRBV5-4 to TRBJ2-2, with 7 bases matching TRBD1. The V gene's germline CDR1 is SGHNT and CDR2 YYREEE (reference sequence). J lost 1 base, V lost 9 bases, and 6 bases had no gene match. The CDR3 consists of 14 residues. CDR3 sequence (DNA): TGTGCCATAAGACAGGGACGGAACACCGGGGAGCTGTTTTTT. This translates into CAIRQGRNTGELFF.

Many counts were recorded for this clone. V is TRBV2 and J is TRBJ1-6; D ambiguous. Trimming took off 6 bases at V and 6 bases at J, with 12 bases between the two ends. Per the germline V gene, CDR1 is SNHLY and CDR2 is FYNNEI. CDR3 size: 14 residues. The DNA for the CDR3 is TGTGCCAGCAGGACGAGGCAGACTAATTCACCCCTCCACTTT. This encodes CASRTRQTNSPLHF. The whole variable domain, remainder taken from reference TRBV2 and TRBJ1-6, is EPEVTQTPSHQVTQMGQEVILRCVPISNHLYFYWYRQILGQKVEFLVSFYNNEISEKSEIFDDQFSVERPDGSNFTLKIRSTKLEDSAMYFCASRTRQTNSPLHFGNGTRLTVT.

The chain links TRBV4-1 to TRBJ2-7; D is uncertain. This CDR3 has 14 amino acids. V dropped 0 bases and J dropped 1 base, with 7 bases sitting between them. Looked up from germline, CDR1 is MGHRA and CDR2 is YSYEKL. CDR3 coding DNA: TGCGCCAGCAGCCAAGAGGCTGTGTCCTACGAGCAGTACTTC. It translates to CASSQEAVSYEQYF.

J is TRBJ2-7 and V is TRBV3-1 (or the pseudogene TRBV3-2), with 7 bases lining up with TRBD2. The trim removed 3 bases at V and 6 bases at J, leaving 14 bases unmatched. The germline V gene has CDR1 LGHDT and CDR2 YNNKEL (reference sequence). This CDR3 has 16 residues. The CDR3 protein is CASSHLHPAGDTEQYF. The CDR3 DNA sequence: TGTGCCAGCAGCCACCTCCATCCCGCGGGAGATACCGAGCAGTACTTC.

This chain uses TRBV18 with TRBJ1-5; maybe TRBD1 (6 bases). Germline V gene data show CDR1 as KGHSH and CDR2 as LQKENI. Trimming left V 4 bases short and J 1 base short, with 8 bases between. The CDR3 loop spans 14 amino acids. Here the CDR3 reads CASSLTGSNQPQHF. In nucleotides, the CDR3 is TGTGCCAGCTCACTCACAGGGAGCAATCAGCCCCAGCATTTT.

This chain uses TRBV6-5 with TRBJ1-2; D unclear. Germline-derived CDR1 and CDR2 are MNHEY and SVGAGI. The CDR3 has 15 residues. Trimming stripped 3 bases from V and 3 bases from J, with 14 bases between. The chain's CDR3 is CASSYAGRKHYGYTF. Here the CDR3 DNA reads TGTGCCAGCAGTTATGCCGGGAGAAAGCACTATGGCTACACCTTC.

The J gene is TRBJ2-7, the V gene TRBV28; D remains ambiguous. The CDR3 loop spans 13 amino acids. Trimming shortened V by 3 bases and J by 0 bases, and 6 bases separated the two germline ends. Germline-derived CDR1 and CDR2 are MDHEN and SYDVKM. The CDR3: CASSLASSYEQYF. The CDR3 DNA is TGTGCCAGCAGTTTGGCTAGCTCCTACGAGCAGTACTTC. Full variable domain (remainder filled in from reference TRBV28 and TRBJ2-7): DVKVTQSSRYLVKRTGEKVFLECVQDMDHENMFWYRQDPGLGLRLIYFSYDVKMKEKGDIPEGYSVSREKKERFSLILESASTNQTSMYLCASSLASSYEQYFGPGTRLTVT.

The rearrangement joins TRBV27 to TRBJ1-6, with 7 bases lining up with TRBD1. The V gene end was trimmed by 3 bases and the J gene end by 10 bases; junction bases not matched to a gene: 6. This CDR3 region has 14 residues. Germline CDR1 is MNHEY and CDR2 is SMNVEV (reference sequence). The CDR3 nucleotides are TGTGCCAGCAGTTTTGACAGGGTTCGGTCACCCCTCCACTTT. This gives the protein CASSFDRVRSPLHF.

This chain uses TRBV19 with TRBJ2-2; D uncertain. Germline-derived CDR1 and CDR2 are LNHDA and SQIVND (reference sequence). V dropped 10 bases and J dropped 3 bases, with 12 bases sitting between them. The CDR3 sequence is 13 residues long. CDR3 protein: CATHRGDTGELFF. The CDR3 DNA reads as TGTGCCACCCACCGAGGTGACACCGGGGAGCTGTTTTTT.

The rearrangement links TRBV11-2 to TRBJ2-5; D is uncertain. V lost 6 bases and J lost 2, with 10 bases in between. The CDR3 spans 13 residues. Germline V CDR1 and CDR2: SGHAT, FQNNGV. CDR3 DNA: TGTGCCAGCAGTAGAAGCCGGCAAGAGACCCAGTACTTC. Translated: CASSRSRQETQYF.

The rearrangement joins TRBV18 to TRBJ1-1; weak D call: TRBD1 (6 bases). V was shortened by 2 bases and J by 7 bases, with 11 bases between the two germline ends. The CDR3 is 13 amino acids. Germline V gives CDR1 KGHSH, CDR2 LQKENI. The CDR3 DNA sequence: TGTGCCAGCTCACCAGACAGGCTTATTGAAGCTTTCTTT. This gives the protein CASSPDRLIEAFF.

This clone was counted only a few times. The V gene is TRBV5-6, the J gene TRBJ1-2, with D perhaps TRBD1 (6 bases). CDR3 length: 18 residues. Germline lookup yields CDR1 SGHDT and CDR2 YYEEEE. V was pared by 0 bases and J by 4 bases, with 22 bases between. CDR3: CASSLARDTLLGPYGYTF. In DNA form, the CDR3 reads TGTGCCAGCAGCTTGGCCCGGGACACTCTCCTGGGGCCCTATGGCTACACCTTC.

The J gene is TRBJ2-3, the V gene TRBV7-2; 7 bases line up with TRBD2. The CDR3 has 14 amino acids. Germline CDR1 and CDR2: SGHTA and FQGNSA. V was pared by 4 bases and J by 4 bases, with 5 bases of the junction left unmatched. The CDR3 sequence is CASSSGGRADTQYF. The CDR3 DNA sequence: TGTGCCAGCAGCTCGGGAGGCAGAGCAGATACGCAGTATTTT.

The chain uses TRBV6-5 and TRBJ2-7, with 10 bases that match TRBD1. The J segment lost 6 bases and the V segment lost 4 bases, leaving 6 bases of the junction unmatched. The V gene's germline CDR1 is MNHEY and CDR2 SVGAGI. The CDR3 covers 14 residues. CDR3 loop: CASSFGGTGAEQYF. The CDR3 DNA sequence: TGTGCCAGCAGTTTTGGGGGGACAGGGGCCGAGCAGTACTTC.